This section outlines one T cell receptor (beta chain) sequence together with its context. Its recognized antigen is unknown. Per-base qualities were not stored, and no clone one base away is much larger. In the germline V gene (reference sequence), CDR1 corresponds to LNHDA and CDR2 to SQIVND. After removal of 7 bases from V and 0 bases from J, the junction retains 7 bases not matched to a gene. Counted from cysteine to phenylalanine, this CDR3 has 17 amino acids. CDR3 DNA only is kept here, 51 bases in frame from base 1. One collaborating source in Seattle enrolled patients during active infection and followed them longitudinally through the course of disease. Collaborating institutions collected whole blood in K2EDTA tubes following their own protocols. For TCRbeta analysis, collaborators shipped samples as frozen whole blood, isolated PBMCs, or DNA extracted from either of those sample types. These data come from a study of blood T cell repertoires in COVID-19 (dated by TCRdb to the early 2020s). Looking at the study overall: Samples from collaborators originated in the United States, Italy and Spain and spanned both the acute and convalescent phases of COVID-19. The prospective study material was composed of cDNA or gDNA derived from T cells, B-cell-depleted T cells, or PBMCs. The dataset comprised deeply sampled blood TCRbeta repertoires from subjects exposed to, actively infected with, or recovered from COVID-19. A freely available public database, intended as a resource for researchers studying the immune response to SARS-CoV-2, is where the repertoires were released. Samples came from the ongoing ImmuneRACE study (first 160 participants) plus 1,254 subjects from 6 global collaborators. A de-identified subject ID, COVID-19 status, age in years and sex were almost always included in the sample metadata. Where available, HLA class I and class II types were taken from metadata supplied by the sample provider and were not determined by assay-based typing.

The paper as a whole reports these results and caveats: Clinical and demographic metadata were provided uncurated, with the amount varying by source and participant.

The immunoSEQ Assay, a bias-controlled multiplex PCR, was used to amplify TCRbeta CDR3 regions from genomic DNA. As for the original processing: Nucleated cell counts per sample were estimated from amplification of reference gene primers within the assay. Sequence reads were collapsed and filtered to measure the absolute abundance of every unique TCRbeta CDR3 rearrangement. For each sample, productive Simpson clonality was calculated as the square root of Simpson's diversity index across productive rearrangements. The immuneACCESS repertoire file appears here via TCRdb, limited to in-frame rearrangements. These files lack a portion of the clones; in checked studies, under half of the deficit traces to unresolved V genes, and the cause of the others is not known. D and trimming come from the DNA, and the V and J calls and clone size come from that table. For this sample there are about 28,000 clones; 85% to 95% appear just once. The ten top clones hold around 0.8% of the sample.

The sample consisted of peripheral blood. Here the chain combines TRBV19 and TRBJ2-1, and 12 bases in between align with TRBD2. This clonotype was sampled from an older woman with COVID-19, enrolled during active disease. The DNA sequence is as follows: TGTGCCAGTAAGGGACTAGCGGGCCATAGCTCCTACAATGAGCAGTTCTTC. This codes for CASKGLAGHSSYNEQFF. This CDR3, with the reference TRBV19 and TRBJ2-1 proteins standing in past its ends, gives the full variable domain DGGITQSPKYLFRKEGQNVTLSCEQNLNHDAMYWYRQDPGQGLRLIYYSQIVNDFQKGDIAEGYSVSREKKESFPLTVTSAQKNPTAFYLCASKGLAGHSSYNEQFFGPGTRLTVL.